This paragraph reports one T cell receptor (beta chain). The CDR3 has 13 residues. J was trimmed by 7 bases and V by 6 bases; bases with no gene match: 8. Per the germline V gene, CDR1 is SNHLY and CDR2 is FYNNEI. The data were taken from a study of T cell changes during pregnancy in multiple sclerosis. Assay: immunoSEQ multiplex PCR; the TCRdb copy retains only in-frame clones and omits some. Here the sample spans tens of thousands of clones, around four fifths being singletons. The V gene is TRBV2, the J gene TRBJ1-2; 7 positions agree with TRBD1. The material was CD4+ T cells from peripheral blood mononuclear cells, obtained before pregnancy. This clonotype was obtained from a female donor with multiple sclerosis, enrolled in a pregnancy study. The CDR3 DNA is TGTGCCAGCAGCGTAGACAGGGTAGTTGGCTACACCTTC. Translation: CASSVDRVVGYTF.